The source of this TCR beta chain is a study of shared clonotypes between healthy human individuals. CDR1 and CDR2 (germline): LGHNA, YNFKEQ. The CDR3 spans 16 residues. Trimming left V 0 bases short and J 6 bases short, with 15 bases between. Profiled with immunoSEQ multiplex PCR; TCRdb holds only in-frame clones, not every one. The table records about 2.1 million clones, 90% to 95% of them present only once. As defined, naive CD8 cells were CD45RO-negative and positively selected for CCR7, with terminally differentiated effector memory CD45RA+ cells excluded. V gene TRBV4-2 combines with J gene TRBJ2-1; D possibly corresponds to TRBD2 (7 bases). The receptor was derived from a man aged 18 to 30 in good health. Some clones in this sample may be carry-over from other donors' samples. The sample comprised naive CD8+ T cells from PBMCs. CDR3 sequence: CASSQERGGAGNEQFF. The DNA for the CDR3 is TGTGCCAGCAGCCAAGAAAGGGGGGGGGCTGGCAATGAGCAGTTCTTC.